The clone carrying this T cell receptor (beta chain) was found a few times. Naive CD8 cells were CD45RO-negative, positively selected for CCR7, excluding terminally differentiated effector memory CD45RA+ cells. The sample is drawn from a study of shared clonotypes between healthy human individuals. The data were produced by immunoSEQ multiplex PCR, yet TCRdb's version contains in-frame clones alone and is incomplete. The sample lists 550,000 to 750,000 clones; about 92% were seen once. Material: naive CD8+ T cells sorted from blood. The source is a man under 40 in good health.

As DNA, the CDR3 is TGTGCCAGCAGCCCCAACACCTTAGATCAGCCCCAGCATTTT. Amino acid sequence: CASSPNTLDQPQHF. This sequence joins TRBV6-5 and TRBJ1-5; D gene unclear. The CDR3 has 14 amino acids. The V gene's germline CDR1 is MNHEY and CDR2 SVGAGI. Trimming pared 6 bases from V and 5 bases from J, leaving 14 bases between.